This T cell receptor (beta chain) was profiled in a study of T cell changes during pregnancy in multiple sclerosis. CDR3 length equals 14 residues. The V gene's germline CDR1 is KGHSH and CDR2 LQKENI. Trimming stripped 6 bases from V and 1 base from J, with 12 bases between. The assay was immunoSEQ multiplex PCR, and TCRdb's table has in-frame clones only and misses some. The data contain about 68,000 clones, roughly 92% of them singletons. This clonotype originated in a female donor in good health, enrolled as a control in a pregnancy study. Sequenced material: peripheral blood, taken after pregnancy. The J gene is TRBJ1-1, the V gene TRBV18; no clear D. In nucleotides, the CDR3 is TGTGCCAGCTCCCCCTTGGCTCGGAACACTGAAGCTTTCTTT. It translates to CASSPLARNTEAFF.